Listed here are 14 T cell receptor beta chains from one sample, sequenced in a study of vaccination and CD4 T cells after COVID-19. Antigens of these TCRs are unknown. At the Johns Hopkins FTIC core, DNA taken from cultured CD4+ T cells was sequenced by way of the Oncomine TCR Beta short-read assay. MiXCR was run by TCRdb on the PCR reads, yielding one entry per CDR3 protein. The sample consists of 7,000 to 9,000 distinct CDR3 sequences, approximately 51% of them appearing once. Documented treatment: roughly ten-day PBMC culture with coronavirus spike peptide pools or control peptides (ViraFEST assay). Investigators obtained the unexposed donor's CD4+ T cells before the COVID-19 pandemic (2011-2018). Sequencing was performed on CD4+ T cells from blood, cultured in vitro. Receptors originate from a human donor in good health.

The CDR3 DNA sequence: TGTGCCAGCAGCTTAGCACCTAGAGTAGGTTACGAGCAGTACTTC. The encoded protein is CASSLAPRVGYEQYF. This chain links TRBV7-2 with TRBJ2-7; D remains unclear. Germline lookup yields CDR1 SGHTA and CDR2 FQGNSA. Trimming took off 0 bases at V and 4 bases at J, with 13 bases between the two ends. This CDR3 contains 15 residues.

The chain couples TRBV2 to TRBJ1-5; no reliable D call. The CDR3 is 15 residues long. Germline V gives CDR1 SNHLY, CDR2 FYNNEI. Trimming shortened V by 6 bases and J by 1 base, and 13 bases separated the two germline ends. In nucleotides, the CDR3 is TGTGCCAGCAGCCGCGGACCCGAAAGCAATCAGCCCCAGCATTTT. Its protein product is CASSRGPESNQPQHF.

This clonotype was found a few times. V is TRBV20-1 and J is TRBJ1-5; 9 bases are a match to TRBD1. CDR1 and CDR2 from the germline V gene are DFQATT and SNEGSKA (reference sequence). The J segment lost 1 base and the V segment lost 3 bases, leaving 7 bases of the junction unmatched. The CDR3 covers 16 residues. The CDR3, as DNA: TGCAGTGCTAGGACTACAGGGGGCGTCAGCAATCAGCCCCAGCATTTT. Amino acids: CSARTTGGVSNQPQHF.

The J gene is TRBJ2-2, the V gene TRBV7-2, with TRBD2 identical over 10 bases. This CDR3 is built from 17 residues. Germline V CDR1 and CDR2: SGHTA, FQGNSA. V shed 2 bases and J 6 bases; nucleotides not matched to a gene: 9. The CDR3 DNA reads TGTGCCAGCAGCTTAACCCATAGCGGGAGGAGCCCCGGGGAGCTGTTTTTT. Protein: CASSLTHSGRSPGELFF.

The chain has TRBV20-1 and TRBJ1-1, with TRBD1 identical over 7 bases. This CDR3 comprises 13 residues. V gave up 1 base and J gave up 5 bases; unmatched junction bases: 4. Germline CDR1 DFQATT, CDR2 SNEGSKA (reference sequence). The CDR3 coding sequence is TGCAGTGCTAGAGTTGTCAGGGGGACTGAAGCTTTCTTT. Translated: CSARVVRGTEAFF.

This clonotype was observed a single time. This chain joins TRBV5-1 and TRBJ2-3; TRBD2 agrees at 11 bases. Looked up from germline, CDR1 is SGHRS and CDR2 is YFSETQ. CDR3 length: 14 amino acids. Unmatched junction bases numbered 0, after V lost 5 bases and J lost 1 base. The CDR3 sequence: CASRLAGGTDTQYF. The CDR3, as DNA: TGCGCCAGCAGACTAGCGGGGGGCACAGATACGCAGTATTTT.

This chain's CDR3 is CASSIDRTDYGYTF. DNA of the CDR3: TGTGCCAGTAGTATAGATAGGACCGACTATGGCTACACCTTC. This sequence joins TRBV19 and TRBJ1-2; no clear D. Germline V CDR1 and CDR2: LNHDA, SQIVND (reference sequence). This CDR3 is 14 amino acids long. The ends were cut back, 0 bases at V and 3 bases at J, with 8 bases in the middle. The complete variable domain, with remaining parts taken from reference TRBV19 and TRBJ1-2, reads DGGITQSPKYLFRKEGQNVTLSCEQNLNHDAMYWYRQDPGQGLRLIYYSQIVNDFQKGDIAEGYSVSREKKESFPLTVTSAQKNPTAFYLCASSIDRTDYGYTFGSGTRLTVV.

V and J are TRBV6-1 and TRBJ2-2; TRBD2 is a possible D gene (6 bases). There are 16 residues in the CDR3. The germline V gene encodes CDR1 MNHNS and CDR2 SASEGT. Trimming took 2 bases from V and 6 from J, leaving 16 bases between them. The CDR3 DNA follows: TGTGCCAGCAGTGAATTACCGGGGGATAGGTCCGGGGAGCTGTTTTTT. Translation: CASSELPGDRSGELFF.

This clonotype has more than one count but fewer than ten. The chain uses TRBV7-2 and TRBJ1-6; D remains ambiguous. Trimming removed 5 bases at V and 7 bases at J, with 15 bases between. Germline-derived CDR1 and CDR2 are SGHTA and FQGNSA. This CDR3 contains 15 residues. The CDR3 DNA is TGTGCCAGCAGCCAGAGCTCCGGATCAAATTCACCCCTCCACTTT. It codes for CASSQSSGSNSPLHF.

Only a few counts were recorded for this clonotype. V gene TRBV6-1 combines with J gene TRBJ1-5, with D unclear. Per the germline V gene, CDR1 is MNHNS and CDR2 is SASEGT. V was cut by 4 bases and J by 7 bases, with 17 bases left in between. The CDR3 covers 15 residues. DNA for the CDR3: TGTGCCAGCAGTGGCGTTATGGGTTTGGGACAGCCCCAGCATTTT. Its translation: CASSGVMGLGQPQHF.

This clonotype was picked up a small number of times. The V and J genes are TRBV20-1 and TRBJ2-6; perhaps TRBD1 as D (5 bases). The length of the CDR3 is 19 residues. Per the germline V gene, CDR1 is DFQATT and CDR2 is SNEGSKA (reference sequence). Deletions cut 1 base from V and 0 bases from J, with 19 bases between. The CDR3 loop reads CSARGGLGQVSSGANVLTF. The CDR3 nucleotides read TGCAGTGCTAGAGGGGGCCTGGGGCAGGTTAGCTCTGGGGCCAACGTCCTGACTTTC.

The chain combines TRBV29-1 with TRBJ2-3; tentative D call: TRBD2 (5 bases). The CDR3 runs to 12 residues. Looked up from germline, CDR1 is SQVTM and CDR2 is ANQGSEA. V lost 7 bases, J lost 0 bases, and 8 bases lay in between. CDR3 loop: CSGAASTDTQYF. The DNA for the CDR3 is TGCAGCGGAGCGGCGAGCACAGATACGCAGTATTTT.

This clonotype appeared a few times. This rearrangement joins TRBV10-1 to TRBJ1-1; the D is unclear. This CDR3 has 14 residues. V lost 0 bases and J lost 1, with 6 bases in between. Germline V gene lookup returns CDR1 WNHNN and CDR2 SYGVQD (reference sequence). CDR3 bases: TGCGCCAGCAGTGAGTCGGAACAGAACACTGAAGCTTTCTTT. This gives the protein CASSESEQNTEAFF.

The chain recombines TRBV20-1 with TRBJ2-2; D may match TRBD1 or TRBD2 (6 bases each). The V end was cut by 5 bases, the J end by 7 bases, with 17 bases between. This CDR3 spans 14 amino acids. Germline assignment: CDR1 DFQATT and CDR2 SNEGSKA (reference sequence). The CDR3 bases are TGCAGTGCTTTTCCGGGGGCGCTTGGCGGGGAGCTGTTTTTT. Translated: CSAFPGALGGELFF.